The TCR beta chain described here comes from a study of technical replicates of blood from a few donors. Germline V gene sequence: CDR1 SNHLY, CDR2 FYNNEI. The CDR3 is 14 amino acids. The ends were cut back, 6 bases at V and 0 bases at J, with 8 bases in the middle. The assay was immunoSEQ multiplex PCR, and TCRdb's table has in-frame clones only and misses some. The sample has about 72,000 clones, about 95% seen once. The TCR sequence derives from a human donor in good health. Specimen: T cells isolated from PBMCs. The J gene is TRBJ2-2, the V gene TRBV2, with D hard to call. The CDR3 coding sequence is TGTGCCAGCAGGGTGGGCCCGAACACCGGGGAGCTGTTTTTT. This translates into CASRVGPNTGELFF.